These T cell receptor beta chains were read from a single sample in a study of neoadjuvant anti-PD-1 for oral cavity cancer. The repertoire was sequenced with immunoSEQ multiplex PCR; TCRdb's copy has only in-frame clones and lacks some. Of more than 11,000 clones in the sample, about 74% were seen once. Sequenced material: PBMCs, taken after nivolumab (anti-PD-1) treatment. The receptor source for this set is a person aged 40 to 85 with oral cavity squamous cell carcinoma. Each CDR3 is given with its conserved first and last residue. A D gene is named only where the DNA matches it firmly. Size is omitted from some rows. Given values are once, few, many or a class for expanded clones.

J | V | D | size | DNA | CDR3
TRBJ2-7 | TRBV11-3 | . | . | TGTGCCAGCAGCTTAGTTGGCGAGGAGCAGTACTTC | CASSLVGEEQYF
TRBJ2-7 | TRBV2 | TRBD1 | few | TGTGCCAGCAGTACGGAGAGACAGGGGGTTCCGTACTTC | CASSTERQGVPYF
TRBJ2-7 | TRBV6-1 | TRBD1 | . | TGTGCCAGCAGTGAGCAGCCGGGACAGAGCTACGAGCAGTACTTC | CASSEQPGQSYEQYF
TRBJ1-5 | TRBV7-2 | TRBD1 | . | TGTGCCAGCAGCTGGACAGGGGGCAATCAGCCCCAGCATTTT | CASSWTGGNQPQHF
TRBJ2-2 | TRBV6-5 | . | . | TGTGCCAGCAGTCGAGACAGGCCCCCTACCGGGGAGCTGTTTTTT | CASSRDRPPTGELFF
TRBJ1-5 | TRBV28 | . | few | TGTGCCAGCAGACCGACGAAGGGGTATAGCAATCAGCCCCAGCATTTT | CASRPTKGYSNQPQHF
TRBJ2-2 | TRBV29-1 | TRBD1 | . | TGCAGCGTTGTCCAGGGGGCCCTTAACACCGGGGAGCTGTTTTTT | CSVVQGALNTGELFF
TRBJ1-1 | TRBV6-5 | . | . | TGTGCCAGCAGGCGGGGGACGAACACTGAAGCTTTCTTT | CASRRGTNTEAFF
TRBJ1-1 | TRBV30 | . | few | TGTGCCTGGAGTTCGGGGTACACTGAAGCTTTCTTT | CAWSSGYTEAFF
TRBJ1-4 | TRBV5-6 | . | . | TGTGCCAGCAGCCCCTCGTGGTCAGGGAGTAATGAAAAACTGTTTTTT | CASSPSWSGSNEKLFF
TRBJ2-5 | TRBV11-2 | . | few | TGTGCCAGCAGCTTTGGGGTACAAGAGACCCAGTACTTC | CASSFGVQETQYF
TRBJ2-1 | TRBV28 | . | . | TGTGCCAGCAGTTTATTCCAGGGGGGCTTCCTAGGAAATGAGCAGTTCTTC | CASSLFQGGFLGNEQFF
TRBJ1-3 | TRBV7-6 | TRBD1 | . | TGTGCCAGCAGCCCACTCGGGACAGGGGGCAACACCATATATTTT | CASSPLGTGGNTIYF
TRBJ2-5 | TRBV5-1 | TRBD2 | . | TGCGCCAGCAGCTTGGCACTAGCGGGCCCTCGGCGAGGAGAGACCCAGTACTTC | CASSLALAGPRRGETQYF
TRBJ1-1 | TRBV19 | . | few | TGTGCCAGCCCTCACAGGGACACTGAAGCTTTCTTT | CASPHRDTEAFF
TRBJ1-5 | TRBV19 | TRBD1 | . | TGTGCCAGTAGTTACCGACAGGGTCCCAATCAGCCCCAGCATTTT | CASSYRQGPNQPQHF
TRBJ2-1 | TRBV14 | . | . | TGTGCCAGCAGCCAAGAGGCATTCCAGTTCTTC | CASSQEAFQFF
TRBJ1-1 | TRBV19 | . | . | TGTGCCAGTAGTATTCAGGCTCGGATGAACACTGAAGCTTTCTTT | CASSIQARMNTEAFF
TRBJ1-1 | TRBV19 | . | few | TGTGCCAGTAGAGGAGGGGCCGGAACTGAAGCTTTCTTT | CASRGGAGTEAFF
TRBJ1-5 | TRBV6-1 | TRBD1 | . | TGTGCCAGCAGCGTGACAGGGGGTCAGCCCCAGCATTTT | CASSVTGGQPQHF
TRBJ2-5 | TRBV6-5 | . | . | TGTGCCAGCAAAGCCGGACCCTCGCAAGAGACCCAGTACTTC | CASKAGPSQETQYF
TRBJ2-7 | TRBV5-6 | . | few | TGTGCCAGCAGAGGGACTGGGGCCTACGAGCAGTACTTC | CASRGTGAYEQYF
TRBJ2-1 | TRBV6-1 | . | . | TGTGCCAGCAGTTCGACAGTGAACACCTACAATGAGCAGTTCTTC | CASSSTVNTYNEQFF
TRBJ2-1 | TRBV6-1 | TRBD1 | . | TGTGCCAGCAGGACAGGGCGGATCTCCTACAATGAGCAGTTCTTC | CASRTGRISYNEQFF
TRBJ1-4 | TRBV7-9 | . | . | TGTGCCAGCAGTCCACAGGGAGCGACTAATGAAAAACTGTTTTTT | CASSPQGATNEKLFF
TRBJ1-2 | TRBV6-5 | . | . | TGTGCCAGCAGGGGGGGAGGGAGCTACACCTTC | CASRGGGSYTF
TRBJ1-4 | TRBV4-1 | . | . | TGCGCCAGCAGCCACCCAGGACAGATCGGCGAAAAACTGTTTTTT | CASSHPGQIGEKLFF
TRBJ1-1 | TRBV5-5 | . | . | TGTGCCAGCAGCTTAGGGAGGGTGAACACTGAAGCTTTCTTT | CASSLGRVNTEAFF
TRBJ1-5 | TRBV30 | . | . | TGTGCCTGGAGTGTTCCCAATCAGCCCCAGCATTTT | CAWSVPNQPQHF
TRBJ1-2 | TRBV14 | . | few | TGTGCCAGCAGCCAAGATCTAGGGGCCTATGGCTACACCTTC | CASSQDLGAYGYTF
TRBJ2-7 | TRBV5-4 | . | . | TGTGCCAGCAGCTCGGTGACCACAGGGTCCTACGAGCAGTACTTC | CASSSVTTGSYEQYF
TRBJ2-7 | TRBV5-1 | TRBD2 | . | TGCGCCAGCAGCTGGACTAGCGGGAGGGCTCCGAACTCCTACGAGCAGTACTTC | CASSWTSGRAPNSYEQYF
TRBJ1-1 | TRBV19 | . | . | TGTGCCAGTAGCCGTGGACCGATTGAAGCTTTCTTT | CASSRGPIEAFF
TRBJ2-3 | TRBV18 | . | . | TGTGCCAGCTCACCAGCGGGCGGTAGCACAGATACGCAGTATTTT | CASSPAGGSTDTQYF
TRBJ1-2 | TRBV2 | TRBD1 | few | TGTGCCAGCAAGGTCCCAGGGACAGTAAACAGCTACACCTTC | CASKVPGTVNSYTF
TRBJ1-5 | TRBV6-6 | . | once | TGTGCCAGCCGTCCTAGCAATCAGCCCCAGCATTTT | CASRPSNQPQHF
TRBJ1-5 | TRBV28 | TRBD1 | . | TGTGCCAGCAGTTCGACAGGGAATGGCAATCAGCCCCAGCATTTT | CASSSTGNGNQPQHF
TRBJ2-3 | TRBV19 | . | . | TGTGCCAGTAGTAACCAGGGACCATCAGATACGCAGTATTTT | CASSNQGPSDTQYF
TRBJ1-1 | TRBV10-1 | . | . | TGCGCCAGCAGTGAGAACCGTTTGGGGGCCCAGGAAGCTTTCTTT | CASSENRLGAQEAFF
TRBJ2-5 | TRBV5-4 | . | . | TGTGCCAGCAGCTTGGGACAGGTGGGACAAGAGACCCAGTACTTC | CASSLGQVGQETQYF
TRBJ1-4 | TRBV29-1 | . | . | TGCAGCGTCCTTAGGGGTGCTAATGAAAAACTGTTTTTT | CSVLRGANEKLFF